The T cell receptor beta chain described here comes from a study of blood T cell repertoires in COVID-19. The wider study: Collection of acute and convalescent COVID-19 samples took place in the United States, Italy and Spain. Nucleic acid was either cDNA or gDNA, and it came from T cells, B-cell-depleted T cells, or PBMCs.

This CDR3 spans 14 amino acids. The germline V gene encodes CDR1 LGHNT and CDR2 FRNRAP. V was clipped by 4 bases and J by 7 bases; unmatched bases: 9. TCRdb's copy holds only in-frame clones and misses some; the assay was immunoSEQ multiplex PCR. Counted here are about 160,000 clones, 70% to 85% occurring once; the ten biggest clones make up about a fifth. Sequences were obtained from peripheral blood. The V gene is TRBV12-5, the J gene TRBJ2-7; 8 bases match TRBD2. The TCR sequence derives from an elderly woman with acute or convalescent COVID-19. Written as DNA, the CDR3 is TGTGCTAGTGGTTCGAGCGGGAGCTTGGGGGAGCAGTACTTC. Protein sequence: CASGSSGSLGEQYF.